What follows are 15 T cell receptor beta chains derived from one specimen sequenced in a study of T cells in Graves' hyperthyroidism and ophthalmopathy. Amplified regions were TCR beta CDR3 sequences from RNA transcripts. The study used the HTBI primer set for a first-round RT-PCR of the TCR CDR3. TCRdb re-called the multiplex PCR reads with MiXCR, one entry per CDR3 protein. The table records over 700,000 distinct CDR3 sequences, over 35% of them present only once. The source material was blood. The receptors derive from a woman aged 35 to 49 with Graves' hyperthyroidism.

Regarding this clonotype: The conserved closing phenylalanine or tryptophan is absent in this CDR3, likely reflecting a read error. V usage is TRBV7-8 and J usage is TRBJ2-7; 9 nucleotides match TRBD2. The CDR3 has 13 residues. The germline V gene encodes CDR1 SGHVS and CDR2 FQNEAQ. V lost 3 bases to trimming and J lost 6 bases; unmatched junction nucleotides: 3. CDR3 DNA: TGTGCCAGCAGCTTTAGCGGGAGTGGCGAGCAGTACCTC. This codes for CASSFSGSGEQYL.

V gene TRBV10-2 combines with J gene TRBJ2-5; no clear D gene. The V end was cut by 7 bases, the J end by 7 bases, with 13 bases between. Germline-derived CDR1 and CDR2 are WSHSY and SAAADI. This CDR3 has 12 residues. The CDR3: CASTQDSRTQYF. The DNA of the CDR3 is TGCGCCAGCACCCAAGACTCGCGGACCCAGTACTTC.

The chain employs TRBV7-8 and TRBJ1-1, with D possibly being TRBD1 (5 bases). The germline V gene encodes CDR1 SGHVS and CDR2 FQNEAQ. The CDR3 runs 15 residues. Between the trimmed V and J ends, which lost 3 bases and 1 base, there was a span of 12 bases. CDR3 residues: CASSLGRGENTEAFF. The CDR3 DNA reads TGTGCCAGCAGCTTGGGTCGGGGGGAGAACACTGAAGCTTTCTTT. Looking up the rest from reference TRBV7-8 and TRBJ1-1 gives the full variable domain: GAGVSQSPRYKVAKRGQDVALRCDPISGHVSLFWYQQALGQGPEFLTYFQNEAQLDKSGLPSDRFFAERPEGSVSTLKIQRTQQEDSAVYLCASSLGRGENTEAFFGQGTRLTVV.

Only one count was recorded for this clonotype. J is TRBJ2-2 and V is TRBV7-9; D not certain. The CDR3 contains 14 residues. The V and J ends lost 3 bases and 6 bases respectively, with 11 bases between them. Germline V gives CDR1 SEHNR, CDR2 FQNEAQ (reference sequence). The CDR3 loop reads CASSLAPAPGELFF. The CDR3 DNA is TGTGCCAGCAGCTTGGCCCCAGCGCCCGGGGAGCTGTTTTTT. Combining the CDR3 with reference TRBV7-9 and TRBJ2-2 gives the whole variable domain DTGVSQNPRHKITKRGQNVTFRCDPISEHNRLYWYRQTLGQGPEFLTYFQNEAQLEKSRLLSDRFSAERPKGSFSTLEIQRTEQGDSAMYLCASSLAPAPGELFFGEGSRLTVL.

This chain uses TRBV2 with TRBJ2-7; weak D call: TRBD2 (6 bases). Trimming took 6 bases from V and 7 from J, leaving 25 bases between them. This CDR3 spans 16 amino acids. The germline V gene has CDR1 SNHLY and CDR2 FYNNEI. Here the CDR3 DNA reads TGTGCCAGCAGCGCTCCGGAGGGCCGGAAGACACGAGAGCAGTACTTC. This gives the protein CASSAPEGRKTREQYF.

This clonotype was seen only a few times. This may arise from a read error, as a much more abundant clone is one base away. The J gene is TRBJ2-7, the V gene TRBV7-2; D is undetermined. The CDR3 length is 13 residues. Trimming pared 1 base from V and 5 bases from J, leaving 9 bases between. Looked up from germline, CDR1 is SGHTA and CDR2 is FQGNSA. The CDR3 protein is CASSLGPRHEQYF. In nucleotides, the CDR3 is TGTGCCAGCAGCTTAGGGCCCCGGCACGAGCAGTACTTC.

This clonotype showed up just once. The gene calls are TRBV7-2 and TRBJ2-7; maybe TRBD2 (5 bases). V was trimmed by 5 bases and J by 3 bases, leaving 17 bases between them. This CDR3 is built from 15 residues. CDR1 is SGHTA, CDR2 FQGNSA, per germline. CDR3 region: CASSQSRADDYEQYF. The CDR3 DNA reads as TGTGCCAGCAGCCAATCACGAGCGGATGACTACGAGCAGTACTTC. Filled out from reference TRBV7-2 and TRBJ2-7, the complete variable domain reads GAGVSQSPSNKVTEKGKDVELRCDPISGHTALYWYRQSLGQGLEFLIYFQGNSAPDKSGLPSDRFSAERTGGSVSTLTIQRTQQEDSAVYLCASSQSRADDYEQYFGPGTRLTVT.

This chain links TRBV20-1 with TRBJ2-7, with 10 bases fitting TRBD2. The CDR3 consists of 15 residues. Trimming at V came to 0 bases and at J to 4 bases, leaving 6 bases not matched to a gene. The V gene's germline CDR1 is DFQATT and CDR2 SNEGSKA (reference sequence). CDR3 sequence (DNA): TGCAGTGCTAGAGATGCTAGCGGGAGTACTTACGAGCAGTACTTC. Amino acid sequence: CSARDASGSTYEQYF.

This clonotype has at least ten counts. The chain couples TRBV7-2 to TRBJ1-2; D perhaps matches TRBD1 (6 bases). CDR1 and CDR2 (germline): SGHTA, FQGNSA. CDR3 length: 14 amino acids. V lost 5 bases and J lost 0, with 10 bases in between. The CDR3 spells CASSPGAPNYGYTF. In DNA form, the CDR3 reads TGTGCCAGCAGCCCAGGGGCCCCTAACTATGGCTACACCTTC.

The J gene is TRBJ1-1, the V gene TRBV28; the D gene is possibly TRBD1 (6 bases). The CDR3 consists of 12 residues. Germline V gene sequence: CDR1 MDHEN, CDR2 SYDVKM. With 2 bases removed from V and 10 bases from J, the gap between germline ends came to 11 bases. The CDR3 reads CASSLTGGAAFF. CDR3 coding DNA: TGTGCCAGCAGTTTAACGGGGGGGGCAGCTTTCTTT.

There are many counts of this clonotype. This chain joins TRBV20-1 and TRBJ2-5; no definite D call. There are 10 residues in the CDR3. Trimming shortened V by 8 bases and J by 1 base, and 5 bases separated the two germline ends. Germline V lookup: CDR1 DFQATT, CDR2 SNEGSKA (reference sequence). The CDR3 DNA reads TGCAGTACTGGCCAAGAGACCCAGTACTTC. Amino acids: CSTGQETQYF.

This clonotype was observed many times. The chain carries TRBV2 and TRBJ1-5, with 11 positions matching TRBD1. Germline CDR1 is SNHLY and CDR2 is FYNNEI. The CDR3 sequence is 16 residues long. V was clipped by 6 bases and J by 6 bases; unmatched bases: 10. CDR3: CASRAGTGGWRQPQHF. As DNA, the CDR3 is TGTGCCAGCAGGGCCGGGACAGGGGGTTGGCGTCAGCCCCAGCATTTT. Full variable domain (outside the CDR3, taken from reference TRBV2 and TRBJ1-5): EPEVTQTPSHQVTQMGQEVILRCVPISNHLYFYWYRQILGQKVEFLVSFYNNEISEKSEIFDDQFSVERPDGSNFTLKIRSTKLEDSAMYFCASRAGTGGWRQPQHFGDGTRLSIL.

The rearrangement links TRBV12-3 or TRBV12-4 to TRBJ1-2; the match to TRBD1 covers 10 bases. J lost 7 bases, V lost 9 bases, and 5 bases had no gene match. CDR3 size: 12 residues. The CDR3 loop reads CASRQGAGGYTF. Here the CDR3 DNA reads TGTGCCAGTAGACAGGGGGCCGGTGGCTACACCTTC.

In its sample, this clonotype was seen once. A much more abundant neighbour one base away suggests this may be a read error. The chain employs TRBV2 and TRBJ1-6; D is undetermined. In germline, CDR1 is SNHLY, CDR2 FYNNEI. V lost 6 bases and J lost 2, with 14 bases in between. CDR3 size: 16 residues. As DNA, the CDR3 is TGTGCCAGCAGCGCCGGGCCGGGCGCCTATAATTCACCCCTCCACTTT. Amino acids: CASSAGPGAYNSPLHF.

This clonotype was observed a few times. The chain is built from TRBV2 and TRBJ2-1; 7 nucleotides align to TRBD2. The CDR3 is 12 amino acids. Germline V gives CDR1 SNHLY, CDR2 FYNNEI. With 8 bases clipped from V and 9 bases from J, the junction kept 7 bases outside the gene matches. CDR3 sequence reads: CASGRERGEQFF. The CDR3 bases are TGTGCCAGCGGGCGGGAGAGGGGTGAGCAGTTCTTC.